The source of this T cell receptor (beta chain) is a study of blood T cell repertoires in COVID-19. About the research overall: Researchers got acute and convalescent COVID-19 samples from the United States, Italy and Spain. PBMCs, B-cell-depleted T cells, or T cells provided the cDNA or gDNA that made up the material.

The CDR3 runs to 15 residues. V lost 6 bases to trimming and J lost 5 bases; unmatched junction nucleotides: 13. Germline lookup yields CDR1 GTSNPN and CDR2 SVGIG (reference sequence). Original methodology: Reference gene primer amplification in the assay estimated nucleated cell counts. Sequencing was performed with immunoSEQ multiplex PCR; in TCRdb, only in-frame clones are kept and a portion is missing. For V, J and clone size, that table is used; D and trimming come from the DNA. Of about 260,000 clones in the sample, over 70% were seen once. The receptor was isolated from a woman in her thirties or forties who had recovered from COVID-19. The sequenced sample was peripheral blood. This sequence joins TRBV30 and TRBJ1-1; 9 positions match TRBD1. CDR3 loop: CACPGTGHQETEAFF. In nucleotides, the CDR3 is TGTGCCTGCCCCGGGACAGGGCATCAAGAAACTGAAGCTTTCTTT.